This is a list of T cell receptor beta chains from one sample in a study of T cell repertoires in cytomegalovirus infection. TCRdb reprocessed the reads with MiXCR, giving one entry per CDR3 protein. This table has roughly 300,000 distinct CDR3 sequences, 9.5% appearing once. The material sequenced was PBMCs. The source of these receptors is a human donor in good health (CMV status not recorded). Some clones in this sample may be carry-over from other donors' samples. CDR3s leave out the opening cysteine and the closing phenylalanine or tryptophan. Where a row states a size, it is once, few, many or the class of an expanded clone; other rows omit it.

J gene	V gene	clone size	CDR3 protein
TRBJ1-5	TRBV20-1	-	SARDFGTGPNSNQPQH
TRBJ2-7	TRBV29-1	-	SVPGLSKKGEQY
TRBJ2-5	TRBV5-5	few	ASSPGTGVHQETQY
TRBJ2-2	TRBV14	many	ASSRRHTGELF
TRBJ1-2	TRBV9	few	ASNRQGGYGYT
TRBJ2-1	TRBV7-2	many	ASSLTGQDNEQF
TRBJ2-2	TRBV3-1	-	ASSRNPSGNTGELF
TRBJ1-2	TRBV19	-	ASRDRGPPYGYT
TRBJ1-5	TRBV19	-	ASGIQAGEYQPQH
TRBJ1-2	TRBV11-2	few	ASSSRPGYGYT
TRBJ1-2	TRBV7-6	many	ASSLEQGYGYT
TRBJ2-3	TRBV7-3	-	ASSYPGLADTQY
TRBJ1-1	TRBV25-1	-	ASSEIAGFTEAF
TRBJ2-4	TRBV20-1	-	SADLGRSLAKNIQY
TRBJ2-7	TRBV28	-	ASSLRATDEQY
TRBJ2-1	TRBV7-2	many	ASSLSGGGSYNEQF
TRBJ1-1	TRBV27	few	ASSFDSGPTEAF
TRBJ2-3	TRBV7-6	few	APRAHGTDTQY
TRBJ1-1	TRBV5-4	few	ASSLAYGRTEAF
TRBJ2-7	TRBV10-3	many	AISPGQGYEQY
TRBJ2-1	TRBV7-3	few	ASSLMASGTQGQF
TRBJ2-5	TRBV4-1	many	ASSPIQGIGETQY
TRBJ1-3	TRBV15	-	ATSAGNTIY
TRBJ2-5	TRBV7-9	few	ASSAGLGGRASEETQY
TRBJ2-2	TRBV7-9	-	ASSSLAGLGGGELF
TRBJ1-5	TRBV7-9	many	ASSKGQDSNQPQH
TRBJ2-1	TRBV19	few	ASSIGRQTGNEQF
TRBJ2-1	TRBV20-1	once	SARDPRGQGNEQF
TRBJ2-5	TRBV30	-	AWSPGVQETQY